Detailed here is one T cell receptor beta chain. The sample is drawn from a study of blood T cell repertoires in COVID-19. Source study methods: Using reference gene primer amplification, nucleated cell counts were estimated. Generated by immunoSEQ multiplex PCR, the TCRdb table keeps only in-frame clones and is missing some. The DNA was the basis for D and trimming; V, J and clone size are from that table. Of over 20,000 clones in the sample, 75% to 95% were seen once. The TCR originated in a woman in her 70s with active COVID-19. Sequencing was performed on peripheral blood.

CDR3 sequence: CASSGQSNTGELFF. The CDR3 region has the DNA TGTGCCAGCTCGGGACAATCGAACACCGGGGAGCTGTTTTTT. The V gene is TRBV5-4, the J gene TRBJ2-2, with D maybe TRBD1 (6 bases). This CDR3 is built from 14 residues. V was shortened by 7 bases and J by 0 bases, with 10 bases between the two germline ends. Germline lookup yields CDR1 SGHNT and CDR2 YYREEE (reference sequence).